This TCR beta chain was profiled in a study of shared clonotypes between healthy human individuals. The table came from immunoSEQ multiplex PCR; TCRdb's copy has only in-frame clones and leaves some out. The table has approximately 2,300,000 clones, 85% to 95% seen once; the top ten hold 0.37%. This CDR3 comprises 11 residues. Germline values: CDR1 SGHKS, CDR2 YYEKEE (reference sequence). V was shortened by 4 bases and J by 6 bases, with 6 bases between the two germline ends. Turning to this clone: This sample includes further DNA sequences coding for the same CDR3.

This TCR derives from a man aged 18 to 35 in good health. Some clones in this sample may be carry-over from other donors' samples. The sample comprised naive CD4+ T cells from PBMCs. As to subset: CD45RA+ positively selected. The chain is built from TRBV5-5 and TRBJ2-3, with D unclear. DNA for the CDR3: TGTGCCAGCAGCCTAGGGGATACGCAGTATTTT. It translates to CASSLGDTQYF. Supplemented by reference TRBV5-5 and TRBJ2-3, the full variable domain reads DAGVTQSPTHLIKTRGQQVTLRCSPISGHKSVSWYQQVLGQGPQFIFQYYEKEERGRGNFPDRFSARQFPNYSSELNVNALLLGDSALYLCASSLGDTQYFGPGTRLTVL.